The rows below give T cell receptor beta chains drawn from one sample of a study of blood T cell repertoires in COVID-19. This table comes from immunoSEQ multiplex PCR, and its TCRdb copy is limited to in-frame clones, with some not included. This sample has 200,000 to 250,000 clones, with approximately 78% found just once. The sequenced sample was peripheral blood. These receptor sequences come from an elderly woman with acute or convalescent COVID-19. Each CDR3 is given with its conserved first and last residue. A D gene is named only where the DNA matches it firmly. Clone size appears in some rows only: once, few, many, or a class for an expanded clone.

J gene: TRBJ2-3
V gene: TRBV19
D gene: NA
clone size: NA
CDR3 DNA: TGTGCCAGTAGTACCCAACTAGCTAGTAGCACAGATACGCAGTATTTT
CDR3 protein: CASSTQLASSTDTQYF

J gene: TRBJ2-3
V gene: TRBV11-3
D gene: NA
clone size: NA
CDR3 DNA: TGTGCCAGCAGCACCCGACTAGGGGAGGGCACAGATACGCAGTATTTT
CDR3 protein: CASSTRLGEGTDTQYF

J gene: TRBJ2-7
V gene: TRBV18
D gene: NA
clone size: NA
CDR3 DNA: TGTGCCAGCTCACGTAGTGCCTACGAGCAGTACTTC
CDR3 protein: CASSRSAYEQYF

J gene: TRBJ2-7
V gene: TRBV29-1
D gene: NA
clone size: few
CDR3 DNA: TGCAGCGGGGGATCTAGCGTCGAGCAGTACTTC
CDR3 protein: CSGGSSVEQYF

J gene: TRBJ1-6
V gene: TRBV4-1
D gene: TRBD1
clone size: NA
CDR3 DNA: TGCGCCAGCAGCCGCGGACAGGGCCTTAATTCACCCCTCCACTTT
CDR3 protein: CASSRGQGLNSPLHF

J gene: TRBJ2-3
V gene: TRBV7-9
D gene: TRBD2
clone size: few
CDR3 DNA: TGTGCCAGCAGCGCGGGACTAGCGGGGAGCACAGATACGCAGTATTTT
CDR3 protein: CASSAGLAGSTDTQYF

J gene: TRBJ1-2
V gene: TRBV10-1
D gene: NA
clone size: once
CDR3 DNA: TGCGCCAGCAGTGATACAGGGTCGGCTGGCTACACCTTC
CDR3 protein: CASSDTGSAGYTF

J gene: TRBJ1-1
V gene: TRBV19
D gene: NA
clone size: NA
CDR3 DNA: TGTGCCAGTAGTATACAGGCGAACACTGAAGCTTTCTTT
CDR3 protein: CASSIQANTEAFF

J gene: TRBJ2-3
V gene: TRBV18
D gene: TRBD2
clone size: NA
CDR3 DNA: TGTGCCAGCTCCCCCGCGGGGGCAGATACGCAGTATTTT
CDR3 protein: CASSPAGADTQYF

J gene: TRBJ2-3
V gene: TRBV24-1
D gene: NA
clone size: NA
CDR3 DNA: TGTGCCACCAGTGCCCCTTGGAGCTCTAGCACAGATACGCAGTATTTT
CDR3 protein: CATSAPWSSSTDTQYF

J gene: TRBJ1-6
V gene: TRBV7-9
D gene: TRBD1
clone size: NA
CDR3 DNA: TGTGCCAGCAGCGGGGGGACAGGGTTTAATTCACCCCTCCACTTT
CDR3 protein: CASSGGTGFNSPLHF

J gene: TRBJ1-1
V gene: TRBV7-2
D gene: NA
clone size: NA
CDR3 DNA: TGTGCCAGCAGCTTAGGGGCGAACACTGAAGCTTTCTTT
CDR3 protein: CASSLGANTEAFF

J gene: TRBJ1-2
V gene: TRBV28
D gene: NA
clone size: NA
CDR3 DNA: TGTGCCAGCAGTCCGTCGGGCGGGGGTAACTATGGCTACACCTTC
CDR3 protein: CASSPSGGGNYGYTF

J gene: TRBJ2-5
V gene: TRBV5-1
D gene: NA
clone size: NA
CDR3 DNA: TGCGCCAGCAGCTTGGTCTTGTCAGGACAGCAAGAGACCCAGTACTTC
CDR3 protein: CASSLVLSGQQETQYF

J gene: TRBJ2-3
V gene: TRBV24-1
D gene: TRBD1
clone size: NA
CDR3 DNA: TGTGCCACCAGTTCGGGACAGATCCTTAGCACAGATACGCAGTATTTT
CDR3 protein: CATSSGQILSTDTQYF

J gene: TRBJ2-7
V gene: TRBV2
D gene: NA
clone size: NA
CDR3 DNA: TGTGCCAGCAGTGCGCTCAGGACCTACGAGCAGTACTTC
CDR3 protein: CASSALRTYEQYF

J gene: TRBJ2-2
V gene: TRBV30
D gene: NA
clone size: NA
CDR3 DNA: TGTGCCTGGAGGGGTGACAGGGGGCTAGCGGGAGAAACCGGGGAGCTGTTTTTT
CDR3 protein: CAWRGDRGLAGETGELFF

J gene: TRBJ2-5
V gene: TRBV5-4
D gene: TRBD2
clone size: few
CDR3 DNA: TGTGCCAGCAGCTTGAAGCGGGAGGTTCGTCGGGAGACCCAGTACTTC
CDR3 protein: CASSLKREVRRETQYF

J gene: TRBJ2-1
V gene: TRBV2
D gene: TRBD1
clone size: NA
CDR3 DNA: TGTGCCAGCAGTGAAGTTAGGTTACAGGGGAAGTTCTTC
CDR3 protein: CASSEVRLQGKFF

J gene: TRBJ2-5
V gene: TRBV7-7
D gene: TRBD1
clone size: NA
CDR3 DNA: TGTGCTAGCAGCTTAGGGGGCCCCCACCAAGAGACCCAGTACTTC
CDR3 protein: CASSLGGPHQETQYF

J gene: TRBJ2-3
V gene: TRBV5-1
D gene: TRBD1
clone size: NA
CDR3 DNA: TGCGCCAGCAGCTATGGACAGGGGAGCACAGATACGCAGTATTTT
CDR3 protein: CASSYGQGSTDTQYF

J gene: TRBJ1-1
V gene: TRBV5-4
D gene: TRBD1
clone size: NA
CDR3 DNA: TGTGCCAGCACCCTGGACAGGGGGCAGAATTCGGCTGAAGCTTTCTTT
CDR3 protein: CASTLDRGQNSAEAFF

J gene: TRBJ2-5
V gene: TRBV3-1/TRBV3-2
D gene: NA
clone size: NA
CDR3 DNA: TGTGCCAGCAGCTCAAGAGGGCTAGCAGAGACCCAGTACTTC
CDR3 protein: CASSSRGLAETQYF

J gene: TRBJ1-5
V gene: TRBV10-3
D gene: NA
clone size: NA
CDR3 DNA: TGTGCCATCAGTGCGGCCGAGGGAGTCAATCAGCCCCAGCATTTT
CDR3 protein: CAISAAEGVNQPQHF

J gene: TRBJ2-3
V gene: TRBV5-1
D gene: NA
clone size: NA
CDR3 DNA: TGCGCCAGCAGCTTGGGGGCGACACTTAGCACAGATACGCAGTATTTT
CDR3 protein: CASSLGATLSTDTQYF

J gene: TRBJ2-4
V gene: TRBV6-6
D gene: TRBD2
clone size: NA
CDR3 DNA: TGTGCCTCCCGGGAGGTGGCCAAAAACATTCAGTACTTC
CDR3 protein: CASREVAKNIQYF

J gene: TRBJ2-6
V gene: TRBV5-1
D gene: NA
clone size: NA
CDR3 DNA: TGCGCCAGCAGCGTGGGACTCCTCTCTGGGGCCAACGTCCTGACTTTC
CDR3 protein: CASSVGLLSGANVLTF

J gene: TRBJ1-1
V gene: TRBV6-5
D gene: NA
clone size: NA
CDR3 DNA: TGTGCCAGCAGTTACATCGGGGGAGGGAACACTGAAGCTTTCTTT
CDR3 protein: CASSYIGGGNTEAFF

J gene: TRBJ1-3
V gene: TRBV9
D gene: NA
clone size: NA
CDR3 DNA: TGTGCCAGCAGCGCGGACACGTCTGGAAACACCATATATTTT
CDR3 protein: CASSADTSGNTIYF

J gene: TRBJ2-7
V gene: TRBV7-4
D gene: TRBD2
clone size: NA
CDR3 DNA: TGTGCCAGCAGCACTCGGGGGGGTTCCCGCGAGCAGTACTTC
CDR3 protein: CASSTRGGSREQYF

J gene: TRBJ1-1
V gene: TRBV19
D gene: TRBD1
clone size: NA
CDR3 DNA: TGTGCCAGTATCGACAGGGGGAGCACTGAAGCTTTCTTT
CDR3 protein: CASIDRGSTEAFF

J gene: TRBJ1-4
V gene: TRBV3-1/TRBV3-2
D gene: NA
clone size: few
CDR3 DNA: TGTGCCAGCAGCCAAGAATCGGTCGCAACTAATGAAAAACTGTTTTTT
CDR3 protein: CASSQESVATNEKLFF

J gene: TRBJ2-5
V gene: TRBV6-5
D gene: NA
clone size: NA
CDR3 DNA: TGTGCCAGCAGTTCTAACGGATCCCCGGAGGGGACCCAGTACTTC
CDR3 protein: CASSSNGSPEGTQYF

J gene: TRBJ2-1
V gene: TRBV6-5
D gene: NA
clone size: NA
CDR3 DNA: TGTGCCAGCAGTTACGGAGGCCTGTCCTACAATGAGCAGTTCTTC
CDR3 protein: CASSYGGLSYNEQFF

J gene: TRBJ2-5
V gene: TRBV19
D gene: TRBD1
clone size: NA
CDR3 DNA: TGTGCCAGTAGTTTCTCCGGACAGGGGAACGGAGAGACCCAGTACTTC
CDR3 protein: CASSFSGQGNGETQYF

J gene: TRBJ1-1
V gene: TRBV11-3
D gene: NA
clone size: NA
CDR3 DNA: TGTGCCAGCATGGGCGACGACAGCCGCGCTGAAGCTTTCTTT
CDR3 protein: CASMGDDSRAEAFF

J gene: TRBJ2-1
V gene: TRBV2
D gene: NA
clone size: NA
CDR3 DNA: TGTGCCAGCAGCAACCAGGGATTCTACAATGAGCAGTTCTTC
CDR3 protein: CASSNQGFYNEQFF

J gene: TRBJ2-7
V gene: TRBV27
D gene: NA
clone size: NA
CDR3 DNA: TGTGCCAGCAGTTCAGACAGGTGGGCCTACGAGCAGTACTTC
CDR3 protein: CASSSDRWAYEQYF

J gene: TRBJ1-1
V gene: TRBV19
D gene: NA
clone size: NA
CDR3 DNA: TGTGCCAGTATCGCCCTGAGGAGCACTGAAGCTTTCTTT
CDR3 protein: CASIALRSTEAFF

J gene: TRBJ1-5
V gene: TRBV4-1
D gene: NA
clone size: NA
CDR3 DNA: TGCGCCAGCAGCGCCCTCTCCGGAGTTGGCCAGCCCCAGCATTTT
CDR3 protein: CASSALSGVGQPQHF

J gene: TRBJ1-2
V gene: TRBV30
D gene: NA
clone size: NA
CDR3 DNA: TGTGCCTGGAAAGCAGGCCCCTATGGCTACACCTTC
CDR3 protein: CAWKAGPYGYTF

J gene: TRBJ1-6
V gene: TRBV11-2
D gene: NA
clone size: NA
CDR3 DNA: TGTGCCAGCAGTTCCGATAATTCACCCCTCCACTTT
CDR3 protein: CASSSDNSPLHF

J gene: TRBJ1-2
V gene: TRBV6-5
D gene: TRBD1
clone size: NA
CDR3 DNA: TGTGCCAGCAAAACCACAGGGGGCGCGTATGGCTACACCTTC
CDR3 protein: CASKTTGGAYGYTF